The T cell receptor (beta chain) described here comes from a study of cytomegalovirus exposure and HLA in healthy donors. Findings and caveats of the study: Researchers reported that a few CMV-associated chains were confirmed in vitro as CMV antigen-specific. Many donors shared some public TCRs, even though most TCR sequences were rare. The classifier reportedly diagnosed cytomegalovirus status with high specificity and sensitivity.

Sequenced by immunoSEQ multiplex PCR; TCRdb stores in-frame clones only, minus some. This table holds 200,000 to 250,000 clones, roughly 88% found once. This clone came up once. As yet, its antigen is unknown. A roughly 120-subject validation cohort, separate from the roughly 700-subject first cohort, supplied the donors. The source of this sequence is a woman younger than 45 in good health and CMV-seropositive. Source material: PBMCs.

CDR3: CASSYNNEQFF. The CDR3 nucleotides read TGTGCCAGCAGTTACAACAATGAGCAGTTCTTC. The V gene is TRBV6-5, the J gene TRBJ2-1; D uncertain. The length of the CDR3 is 11 residues. V was pared by 2 bases and J by 5 bases, with 1 base between. Germline V gene sequence: CDR1 MNHEY, CDR2 SVGAGI.